These T cell receptor beta chains were read from a single sample in a study of early T cells in non-severe SARS-CoV-2 infection. TCRdb re-called the 5' RACE reads through MiXCR, storing one row per CDR3 protein. The table includes about 46,000 distinct CDR3 sequences, roughly 5% detected once. Specimen: whole blood, collected at baseline. The source of these receptors is an adult who was a healthcare worker with PCR-confirmed SARS-CoV-2 infection or an uninfected control (not recorded which). Each CDR3 is given with its conserved first and last residue. The D gene is left open where the match is weak. Rows give clone size only sometimes, using once, few, many, or a class for an expanded clone.

D | J | size | V | DNA | CDR3
NA | TRBJ2-2 | many | TRBV4-2 | TGTGCCAGCAGCCGGCTGGGGGCGGCCGGGGAGCTGTTTTTT | CASSRLGAAGELFF
NA | TRBJ2-1 | many | TRBV19 | TGTGCCAGTAGTATAGATGGCGGTGGGGGTGAGCAGTTCTTC | CASSIDGGGGEQFF
TRBD2 | TRBJ2-1 | many | TRBV5-1 | TGCGCCAGCAGCTTGGCTCTAGCGGGAGGGCCTTCATCCTACAATGAGCAGTTCTTC | CASSLALAGGPSSYNEQFF
NA | TRBJ2-1 | many | TRBV11-3 | TGTGCCAGCAGCCTCTCTGGGGGCCTACCCAATGAGCAGTTCTTC | CASSLSGGLPNEQFF
NA | TRBJ1-2 | many | TRBV12-3/TRBV12-4 | TGTGCCAGCAGATTATCCGGAGGGGGAGATGGCTACACCTTC | CASRLSGGGDGYTF
NA | TRBJ2-7 | many | TRBV11-2 | TGTGCCAGCAGCCCGCTTCGCGGAAGCTACGAGCAGTACTTC | CASSPLRGSYEQYF
NA | TRBJ2-7 | many | TRBV20-1 | TGCAGTGCTAGAGATCTGGGCAGGGGTTGGGAGCAGTACTTC | CSARDLGRGWEQYF
NA | TRBJ2-2 | many | TRBV24-1 | TGTGCCACCATGCTCAAGAACACCGGGGAGCTGTTTTTT | CATMLKNTGELFF
NA | TRBJ2-5 | many | TRBV7-9 | TGTGCCAGCAGCCCTTTCGAGCGGAGCGTCTCCGTGGCCCAGTACTTC | CASSPFERSVSVAQYF
TRBD2 | TRBJ2-1 | many | TRBV27 | TGTGCCAGCAGTCCCGTAGCGGGAGTGAATGAGCAGTTCTTC | CASSPVAGVNEQFF
NA | TRBJ2-2 | NA | TRBV5-1 | TGCGCCAGCAGCGCCCCAGTCAAGAACACCGGGGAGCTGTTTTTT | CASSAPVKNTGELFF
NA | TRBJ2-1 | few | TRBV3-1 | TGTGCCAGCAGCCAGGGTCGGGCGGGGCACAATGAGCAGTTCTTC | CASSQGRAGHNEQFF
TRBD2 | TRBJ2-7 | NA | TRBV6-1 | TGTGCCAGCAGTGAGACCAAGCGGGACTACGAGCAGTACTTC | CASSETKRDYEQYF
NA | TRBJ1-1 | many | TRBV7-9 | TGTGCCAGCAGCTTGGGTTTGAGGGGCGCGTACACTGAAGCTTTCTTT | CASSLGLRGAYTEAFF
NA | TRBJ2-3 | many | TRBV6-2/TRBV6-3 | TGTGCCAGCAGTAGGACAGCTAGCACAGATACGCAGTATTTT | CASSRTASTDTQYF
NA | TRBJ1-1 | NA | TRBV14 | TGTGCCAGCAGCCAAGATTGGGGTGGCCCTGAAGCTTTCTTT | CASSQDWGGPEAFF
TRBD2 | TRBJ2-3 | many | TRBV19 | TGTGCCAGTAGTATAGGGGAGGGGCGCTCGGATACGCAGTATTTT | CASSIGEGRSDTQYF
NA | TRBJ2-3 | many | TRBV6-5 | TGTGCCAGCAGTTACTACAGCGGCACAGATACGCAGTATTTT | CASSYYSGTDTQYF
NA | TRBJ2-3 | many | TRBV30 | TGTGCCTGGAGTGTACTTGCCGGGCCCACAGATACGCAGTATTTT | CAWSVLAGPTDTQYF
NA | TRBJ2-3 | few | TRBV6-6 | TGTGCCAGCAGTTACGGTGGTCCTACAGATACGCAGTATTTT | CASSYGGPTDTQYF
NA | TRBJ1-4 | many | TRBV7-6 | TGTGCCAGCAGCTTAGTAGGGGCAGATGAAAAACTGTTTTTT | CASSLVGADEKLFF
NA | TRBJ2-2 | many | TRBV15 | TGTGCCACCAGCGTCGCGGGTACCGGGGAGCTGTTTTTT | CATSVAGTGELFF
NA | TRBJ1-3 | few | TRBV12-3/TRBV12-4 | TGTGCCAGCAGTGCAGGAGCGGGAAACACCATATATTTT | CASSAGAGNTIYF
NA | TRBJ2-2 | many | TRBV28 | TGTGCCAGCAGTCCGAGGAACACCGGGGAGCTGTTTTTT | CASSPRNTGELFF
TRBD2 | TRBJ2-5 | NA | TRBV5-1 | TGCGCCAGCAGCTTTTCGGGGGAGGGCCTCGAGACCCAGTACTTC | CASSFSGEGLETQYF
NA | TRBJ2-7 | many | TRBV27 | TGTGCCAGCAGTTTTAATGGGGGTAGCTCCTACGAGCAGTACTTC | CASSFNGGSSYEQYF
NA | TRBJ2-1 | many | TRBV20-1 | TGCAGTGCTAGACGGACAGACAATGAGCAGTTCTTC | CSARRTDNEQFF
TRBD1 | TRBJ1-4 | NA | TRBV7-3 | TGTGCCAGCAGTCATTCAGGGGGCAAGGGTGAAAAACTGTTTTTT | CASSHSGGKGEKLFF
NA | TRBJ2-7 | many | TRBV7-8 | TGTGCCAGCAGCCACCCAGGGTGGGTTGTAGCCTACGAGCAGTACTTC | CASSHPGWVVAYEQYF
NA | TRBJ2-2 | NA | TRBV20-1 | TGCAGTGCTAGCGGGACGGCCGGGGAGCTGTTTTTT | CSASGTAGELFF
NA | TRBJ2-2 | many | TRBV5-4 | TGTGCCAGCAGCTTGGAAGGAAGATCCACCGGGGAGCTGTTTTTT | CASSLEGRSTGELFF
NA | TRBJ1-5 | many | TRBV19 | TGTGCCAGTAGTATCACAATATATAGCAATCAGCCCCAGCATTTT | CASSITIYSNQPQHF
NA | TRBJ2-5 | many | TRBV10-3 | TGTGCCACCAGCCAATGGCGGGGTGAAGAGACCCAGTACTTC | CATSQWRGEETQYF
NA | TRBJ2-7 | many | TRBV12-3/TRBV12-4 | TGTGCCAGCCGAGGGGACTACGAGCAGTACTTC | CASRGDYEQYF
NA | TRBJ1-4 | many | TRBV5-1 | TGCGCCAGCAGTCCCCGGTCAACTAATGAAAAACTGTTTTTT | CASSPRSTNEKLFF
NA | TRBJ2-1 | many | TRBV6-5 | TGTGCCAGCACCCCCACCCCTCTTAAGGCGGGATTCTACAATGAGCAGTTCTTC | CASTPTPLKAGFYNEQFF
NA | TRBJ2-1 | many | TRBV6-4 | TGTGCCAGCAGTGTCGTCTCCGGGACCAACAATGAGCAGTTCTTC | CASSVVSGTNNEQFF
NA | TRBJ1-5 | few | TRBV29-1 | TGCAGCGTTGGAGGGACATTTGATCAGCCCCAGCATTTT | CSVGGTFDQPQHF
TRBD1 | TRBJ2-7 | few | TRBV20-1 | TGCAGTGCCCAGTACATGGGGACAGGGGACAGCTACGAGCAGTACTTC | CSAQYMGTGDSYEQYF
NA | TRBJ1-2 | many | TRBV12-3/TRBV12-4 | TGTGCCAGCCAGGCCACTAACTATGGCTACACCTTC | CASQATNYGYTF
TRBD1 | TRBJ2-7 | many | TRBV4-1 | TGCGCCAGCAGCCAAGAGACAGGGGATTACGAGCAGTACTTC | CASSQETGDYEQYF
TRBD1 | TRBJ1-1 | many | TRBV7-9 | TGTGCCAGCAGCTTAAGGACAGGGAGGATGAACACTGAAGCTTTCTTT | CASSLRTGRMNTEAFF
NA | TRBJ1-2 | many | TRBV18 | TGTGCCAGCTCACGGACGGATAACTATGGCTACACCTTC | CASSRTDNYGYTF
NA | TRBJ2-5 | few | TRBV25-1 | TGTGCCAGCAGTCGCCAGCGTGAGACCCAGTACTTC | CASSRQRETQYF
NA | TRBJ2-7 | NA | TRBV5-5 | TGTGCCAGCAGCTTTTTCGGGAGTCCGTTATACGAGCAGTACTTC | CASSFFGSPLYEQYF